This TCR beta chain was identified during a study of blood T cell repertoires in COVID-19. Overall study: The samples span acute and convalescent COVID-19 from the United States, Italy and Spain. From T cells, B-cell-depleted T cells, or PBMCs came the material, which was cDNA or gDNA.

TCRdb keeps only in-frame clones here, not all; method: immunoSEQ multiplex PCR. The sample includes just under 350,000 clones, about 90% of them seen just once. Germline assignment: CDR1 SGHRS and CDR2 YFSETQ. CDR3 length: 18 amino acids. Unmatched junction bases numbered 12, after V lost 1 base and J lost 5 bases. The sequenced sample was peripheral blood. This TCR was sampled from a woman in her 50s with COVID-19, enrolled during active disease. The rearrangement uses TRBV5-1 and TRBJ1-1; 12 bases align to TRBD1. The CDR3 sequence: CASSLSFPGQGAGTEAFF. As DNA, the CDR3 is TGCGCCAGCAGCTTGTCATTTCCGGGACAGGGGGCCGGGACTGAAGCTTTCTTT.